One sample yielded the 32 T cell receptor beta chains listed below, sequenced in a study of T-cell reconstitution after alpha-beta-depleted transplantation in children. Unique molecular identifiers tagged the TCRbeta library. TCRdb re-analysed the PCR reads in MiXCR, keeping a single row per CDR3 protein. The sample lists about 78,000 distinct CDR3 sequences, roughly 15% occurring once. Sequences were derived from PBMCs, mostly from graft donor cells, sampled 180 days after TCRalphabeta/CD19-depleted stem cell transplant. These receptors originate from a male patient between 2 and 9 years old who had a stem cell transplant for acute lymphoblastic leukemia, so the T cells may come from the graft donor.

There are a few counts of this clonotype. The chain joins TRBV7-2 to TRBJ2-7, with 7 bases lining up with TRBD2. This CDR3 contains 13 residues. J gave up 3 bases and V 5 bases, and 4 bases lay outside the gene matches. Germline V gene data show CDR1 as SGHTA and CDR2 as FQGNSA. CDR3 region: CASSPSGIYEQYF. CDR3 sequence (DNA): TGTGCCAGCAGCCCCAGCGGGATCTACGAGCAGTACTTC.

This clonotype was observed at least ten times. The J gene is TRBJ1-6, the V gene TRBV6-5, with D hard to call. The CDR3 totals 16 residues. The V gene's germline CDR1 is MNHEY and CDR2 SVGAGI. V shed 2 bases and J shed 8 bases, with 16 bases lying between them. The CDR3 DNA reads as TGTGCCAGCAGTTACCGAATTACGGGCCGTCATTCACCCCTCCACTTT. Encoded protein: CASSYRITGRHSPLHF.

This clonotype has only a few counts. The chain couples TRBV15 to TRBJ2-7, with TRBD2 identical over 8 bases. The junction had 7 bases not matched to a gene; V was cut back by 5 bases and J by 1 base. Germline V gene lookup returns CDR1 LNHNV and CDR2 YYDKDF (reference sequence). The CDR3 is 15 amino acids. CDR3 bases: TGTGCCACCAGCCGACTCGTAGCGGGGTCCTACGAGCAGTACTTC. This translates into CATSRLVAGSYEQYF.

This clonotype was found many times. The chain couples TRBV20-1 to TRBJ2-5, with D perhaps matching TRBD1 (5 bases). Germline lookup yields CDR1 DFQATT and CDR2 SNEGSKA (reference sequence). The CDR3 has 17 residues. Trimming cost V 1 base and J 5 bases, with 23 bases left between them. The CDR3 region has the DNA TGCAGTGCTAGAGTGGTTTTAAGGGGCCCGGATTGGGAGACCCAGTACTTC. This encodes CSARVVLRGPDWETQYF.

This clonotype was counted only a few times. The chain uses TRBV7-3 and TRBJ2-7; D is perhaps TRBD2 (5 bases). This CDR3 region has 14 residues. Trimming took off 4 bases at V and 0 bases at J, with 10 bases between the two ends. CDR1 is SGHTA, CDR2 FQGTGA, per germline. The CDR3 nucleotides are TGTGCCAGCAGCTCGGGGTGTTACTCCTACGAGCAGTACTTC. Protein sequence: CASSSGCYSYEQYF.

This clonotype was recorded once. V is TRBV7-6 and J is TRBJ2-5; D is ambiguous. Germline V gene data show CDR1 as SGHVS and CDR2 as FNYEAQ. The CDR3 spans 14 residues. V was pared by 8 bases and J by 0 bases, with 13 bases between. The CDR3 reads CASDGGRYQETQYF. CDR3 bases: TGTGCCAGCGATGGCGGAAGATACCAAGAGACCCAGTACTTC.

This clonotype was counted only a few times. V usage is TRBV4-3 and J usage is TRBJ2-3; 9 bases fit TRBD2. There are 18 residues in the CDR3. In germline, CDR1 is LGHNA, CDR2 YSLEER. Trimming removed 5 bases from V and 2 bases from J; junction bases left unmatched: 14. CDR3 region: CASSSAGGRCHYTDTQYF. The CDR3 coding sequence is TGCGCCAGCAGCTCAGCGGGGGGCCGATGCCACTACACAGATACGCAGTATTTT.

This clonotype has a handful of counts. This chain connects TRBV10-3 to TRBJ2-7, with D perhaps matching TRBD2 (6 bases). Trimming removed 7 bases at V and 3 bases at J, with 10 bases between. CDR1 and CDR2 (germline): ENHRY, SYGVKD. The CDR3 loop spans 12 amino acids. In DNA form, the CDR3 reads TGTGCCATCAAGGATAGCGGCTACGAGCAGTACTTC. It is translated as CAIKDSGYEQYF.

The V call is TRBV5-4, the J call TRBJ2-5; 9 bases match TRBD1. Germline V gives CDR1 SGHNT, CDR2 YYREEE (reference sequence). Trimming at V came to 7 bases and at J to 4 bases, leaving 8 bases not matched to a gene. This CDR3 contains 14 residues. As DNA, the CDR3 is TGTGCCAGCGGCTCTGGGACAGGGAGAGAGACCCAGTACTTC. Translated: CASGSGTGRETQYF.

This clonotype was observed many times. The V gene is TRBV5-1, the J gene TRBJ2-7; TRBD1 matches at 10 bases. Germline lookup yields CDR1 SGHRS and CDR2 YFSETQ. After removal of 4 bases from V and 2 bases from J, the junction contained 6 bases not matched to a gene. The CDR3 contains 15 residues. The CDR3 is CASSRDRGLAYEQYF. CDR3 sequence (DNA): TGCGCCAGCAGCCGGGACAGGGGCCTCGCCTACGAGCAGTACTTC.

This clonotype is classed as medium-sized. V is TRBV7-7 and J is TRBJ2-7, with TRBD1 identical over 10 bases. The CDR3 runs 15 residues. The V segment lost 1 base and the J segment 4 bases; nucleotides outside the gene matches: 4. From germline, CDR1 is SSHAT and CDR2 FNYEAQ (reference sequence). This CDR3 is CASSLGTGGLYEQYF. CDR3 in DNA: TGTGCCAGCAGCTTAGGGACAGGGGGACTTTACGAGCAGTACTTC.

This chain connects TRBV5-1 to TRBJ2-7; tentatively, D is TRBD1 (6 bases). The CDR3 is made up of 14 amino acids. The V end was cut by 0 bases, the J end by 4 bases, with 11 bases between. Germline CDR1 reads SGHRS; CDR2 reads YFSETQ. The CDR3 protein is CASSLGTVLYEQYF. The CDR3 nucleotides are TGCGCCAGCAGCTTGGGGACAGTTTTATACGAGCAGTACTTC.

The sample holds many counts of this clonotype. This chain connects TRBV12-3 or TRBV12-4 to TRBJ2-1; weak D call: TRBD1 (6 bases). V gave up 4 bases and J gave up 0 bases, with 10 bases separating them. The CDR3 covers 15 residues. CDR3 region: CASSSGTSSYNEQFF. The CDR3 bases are TGTGCCAGCAGTTCCGGGACAAGCTCCTACAATGAGCAGTTCTTC.

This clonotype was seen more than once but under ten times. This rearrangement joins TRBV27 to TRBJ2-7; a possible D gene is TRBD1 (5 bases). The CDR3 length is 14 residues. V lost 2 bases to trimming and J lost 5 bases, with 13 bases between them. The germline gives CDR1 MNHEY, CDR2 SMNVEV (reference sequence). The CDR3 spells CASSLSQGGHEQYF. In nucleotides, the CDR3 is TGTGCCAGCAGTTTAAGCCAGGGCGGCCACGAGCAGTACTTC.

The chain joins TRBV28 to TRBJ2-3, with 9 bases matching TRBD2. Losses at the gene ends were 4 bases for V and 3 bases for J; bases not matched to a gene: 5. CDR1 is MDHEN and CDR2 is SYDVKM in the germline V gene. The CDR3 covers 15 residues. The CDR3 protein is CASSSPGLATDTQYF. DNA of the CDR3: TGTGCCAGCAGTTCACCGGGACTAGCAACAGATACGCAGTATTTT.

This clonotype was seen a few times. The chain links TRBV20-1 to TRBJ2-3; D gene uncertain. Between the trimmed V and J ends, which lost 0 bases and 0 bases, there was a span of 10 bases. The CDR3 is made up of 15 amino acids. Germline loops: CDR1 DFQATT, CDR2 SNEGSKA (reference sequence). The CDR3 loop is CSARDPTHSTDTQYF. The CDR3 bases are TGCAGTGCTAGAGACCCGACTCATAGCACAGATACGCAGTATTTT.

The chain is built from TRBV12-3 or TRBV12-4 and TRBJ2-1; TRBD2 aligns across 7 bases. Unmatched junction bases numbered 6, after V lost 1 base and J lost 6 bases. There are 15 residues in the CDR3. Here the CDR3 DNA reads TGTGCCAGCAGTTTAGGGCTAGCGGAGGTCAATGAGCAGTTCTTC. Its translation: CASSLGLAEVNEQFF.

The CDR3 sequence is CASSLATGVETQYF. CDR3 DNA sequence: TGTGCCAGCAGCTTAGCTACAGGGGTAGAGACCCAGTACTTC. The rearrangement links TRBV7-9 to TRBJ2-5; the match to TRBD1 covers 7 bases. This CDR3 has 14 amino acids. Trimming cost V 0 bases and J 4 bases; bases outside gene matches: 2. Germline lookup yields CDR1 SEHNR and CDR2 FQNEAQ (reference sequence).

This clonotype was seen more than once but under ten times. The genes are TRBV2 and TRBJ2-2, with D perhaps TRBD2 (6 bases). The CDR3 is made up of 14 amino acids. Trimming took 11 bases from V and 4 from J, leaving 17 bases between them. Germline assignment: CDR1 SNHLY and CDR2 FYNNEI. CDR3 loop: CAPGQREATGELFF. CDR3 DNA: TGTGCCCCCGGGCAGAGGGAGGCCACCGGGGAGCTGTTTTTT.

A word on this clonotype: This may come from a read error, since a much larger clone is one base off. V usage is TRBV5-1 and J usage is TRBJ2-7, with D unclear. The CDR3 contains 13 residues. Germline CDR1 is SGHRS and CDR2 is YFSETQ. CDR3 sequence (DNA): TGCGCCAGCAGCTTGGAGGGATACTACGAGCAGCACTTC. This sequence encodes CASSLEGYYEQHF.

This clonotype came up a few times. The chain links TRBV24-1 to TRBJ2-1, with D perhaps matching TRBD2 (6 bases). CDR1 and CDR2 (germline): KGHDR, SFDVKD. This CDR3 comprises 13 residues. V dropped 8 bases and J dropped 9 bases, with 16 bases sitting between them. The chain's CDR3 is CATTSMEGPEQFF. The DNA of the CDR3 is TGTGCCACCACGTCCATGGAGGGACCTGAGCAGTTCTTC.

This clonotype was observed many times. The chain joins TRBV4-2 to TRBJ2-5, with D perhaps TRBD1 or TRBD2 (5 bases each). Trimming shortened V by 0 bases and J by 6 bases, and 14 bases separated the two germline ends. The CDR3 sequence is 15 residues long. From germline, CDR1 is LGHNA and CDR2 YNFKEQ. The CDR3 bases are TGTGCCAGCAGCCAAGATCGGGGACCGAGGCAGACCCAGTACTTC. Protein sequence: CASSQDRGPRQTQYF.

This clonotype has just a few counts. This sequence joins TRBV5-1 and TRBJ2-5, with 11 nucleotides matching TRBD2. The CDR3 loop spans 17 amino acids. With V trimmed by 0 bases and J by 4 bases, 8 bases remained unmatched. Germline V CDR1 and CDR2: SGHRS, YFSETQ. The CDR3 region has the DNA TGCGCCAGCAGCTTGGACCCAATAGCGGGGGGGAGAGAGACCCAGTACTTC. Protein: CASSLDPIAGGRETQYF.

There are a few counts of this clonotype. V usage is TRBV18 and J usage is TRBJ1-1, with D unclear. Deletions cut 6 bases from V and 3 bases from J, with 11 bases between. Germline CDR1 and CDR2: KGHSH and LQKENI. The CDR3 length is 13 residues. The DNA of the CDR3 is TGTGCCAGCTCGCTCAGCAAGGACACTGAAGCTTTCTTT. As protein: CASSLSKDTEAFF.

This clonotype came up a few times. CDR3 nucleotide sequence: TGTGCCAGCAGCCCGATGAGGGCGGGAGAGGGGGCCCTAGCCAAAAACATTCAGTACTTC. Its protein is CASSPMRAGEGALAKNIQYF. V is TRBV11-1 and J is TRBJ2-4; the D call may be TRBD1 or TRBD2 (7 bases each). The CDR3 runs 20 residues. Germline values: CDR1 SGHAT, CDR2 FQDESV (reference sequence). The V end lost 5 bases, the J end lost 0 bases, and 26 bases lay between the germline ends. Filled out from reference TRBV11-1 and TRBJ2-4, the complete variable domain reads EAEVAQSPRYKITEKSQAVAFWCDPISGHATLYWYRQILGQGPELLVQFQDESVVDDSQLPKDRFSAERLKGVDSTLKIQPAELGDSAMYLCASSPMRAGEGALAKNIQYFGAGTRLSVL.

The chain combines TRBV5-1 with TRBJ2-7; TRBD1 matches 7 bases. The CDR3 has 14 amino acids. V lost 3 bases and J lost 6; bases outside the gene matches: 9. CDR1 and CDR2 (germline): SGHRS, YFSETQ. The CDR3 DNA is TGCGCCAGCAGCTCCCGGGACAGAAATCGCGAGCAGTACTTC. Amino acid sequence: CASSSRDRNREQYF.

DNA of the CDR3: TGTGCCAGCAGCGGCTCCAGGAGGGGGACTGAAGCTTTCTTT. Translation gives CASSGSRRGTEAFF. This chain links TRBV27 with TRBJ1-1; D may be TRBD1 (6 bases). Trimming cost V 6 bases and J 5 bases, with 16 bases left between them. Germline CDR1 MNHEY, CDR2 SMNVEV (reference sequence). The CDR3 loop spans 14 amino acids.

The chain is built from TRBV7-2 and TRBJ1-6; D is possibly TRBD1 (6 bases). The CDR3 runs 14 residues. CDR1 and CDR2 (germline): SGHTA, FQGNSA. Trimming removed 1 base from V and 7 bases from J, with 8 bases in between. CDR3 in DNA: TGTGCCAGCAGCTTAGGGACAGACAATTCACCCCTCCACTTT. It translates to CASSLGTDNSPLHF.

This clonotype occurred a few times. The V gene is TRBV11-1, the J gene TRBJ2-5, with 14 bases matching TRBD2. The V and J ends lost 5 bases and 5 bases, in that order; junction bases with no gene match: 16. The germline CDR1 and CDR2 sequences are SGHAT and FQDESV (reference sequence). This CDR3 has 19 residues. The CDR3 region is CASSPSGLAGELRIETQYF. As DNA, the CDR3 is TGTGCCAGCAGCCCCTCGGGACTAGCGGGAGAGCTGCGTATTGAGACCCAGTACTTC.

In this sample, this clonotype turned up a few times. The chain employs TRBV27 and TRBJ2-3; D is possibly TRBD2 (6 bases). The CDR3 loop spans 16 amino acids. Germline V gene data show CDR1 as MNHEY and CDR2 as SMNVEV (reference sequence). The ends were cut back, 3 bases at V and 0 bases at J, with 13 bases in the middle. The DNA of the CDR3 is TGTGCCAGCAGTTTGTTAGGCGGGACCAGCACAGATACGCAGTATTTT. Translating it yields CASSLLGGTSTDTQYF.

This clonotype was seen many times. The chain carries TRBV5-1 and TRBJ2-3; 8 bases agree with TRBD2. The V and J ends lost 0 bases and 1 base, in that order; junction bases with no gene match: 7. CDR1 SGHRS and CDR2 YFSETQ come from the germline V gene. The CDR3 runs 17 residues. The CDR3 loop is CASSLDPAGAGTDTQYF. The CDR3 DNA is TGCGCCAGCAGCTTGGATCCAGCGGGGGCTGGCACAGATACGCAGTATTTT.

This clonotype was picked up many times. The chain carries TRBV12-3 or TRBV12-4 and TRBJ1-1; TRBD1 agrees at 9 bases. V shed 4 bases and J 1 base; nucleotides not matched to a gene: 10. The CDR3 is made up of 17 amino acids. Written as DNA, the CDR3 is TGTGCCAGCAGTTGGGGGACAGGGTCCTTCACGAACACTGAAGCTTTCTTT. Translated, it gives CASSWGTGSFTNTEAFF.